One and the same sample provided the 15 T cell receptor beta chains below, sequenced in a study of blood T cell repertoires in COVID-19. The data were produced by immunoSEQ multiplex PCR, yet TCRdb's version contains in-frame clones alone and is incomplete. The sample records approximately 140,000 clones, around 83% being singletons. Sequences were obtained from peripheral blood. All receptors come from a woman aged 55 to 70 with acute or convalescent COVID-19.

The chain joins TRBV10-3 to TRBJ1-5, with 8 bases aligning to TRBD1. Germline-derived CDR1 and CDR2 are ENHRY and SYGVKD. The CDR3 totals 15 residues. V gave up 6 bases and J gave up 3 bases; unmatched junction bases: 7. The CDR3 here is CAIRGDRGANQPQHF. In nucleotides, the CDR3 is TGTGCCATCAGGGGTGACAGGGGCGCCAATCAGCCCCAGCATTTT.

This clone was seen once. The chain is built from TRBV13 and TRBJ2-7; a weak D match, TRBD2 (5 bases). In germline, CDR1 is PRHDT, CDR2 FYEKMQ (reference sequence). V lost 0 bases and J 5 bases, leaving 11 bases between the germline ends. CDR3 length equals 14 residues. CDR3 in amino acids: CASSLGEVKNEQYF. CDR3 bases: TGTGCCAGCAGCTTAGGGGAGGTAAAGAACGAGCAGTACTTC.

The CDR3 is CASSLGQVRQPQHF. The CDR3 region has the DNA TGTGCCAGTAGTCTCGGACAGGTGCGTCAGCCCCAGCATTTT. The chain is built from TRBV19 and TRBJ1-5, with 7 bases matching TRBD1. The CDR3 length is 14 residues. The trim removed 5 bases at V and 6 bases at J, leaving 7 bases unmatched. Germline V gene sequence: CDR1 LNHDA, CDR2 SQIVND (reference sequence).

This clone came up a few times. The chain uses TRBV4-1 and TRBJ1-5; D perhaps matches TRBD1 (6 bases). Trimming stripped 1 base from V and 0 bases from J, with 13 bases between. The germline V gene has CDR1 MGHRA and CDR2 YSYEKL. The CDR3 runs to 17 residues. The CDR3 protein is CASSQVRGGASNQPQHF. DNA for the CDR3: TGCGCCAGCAGCCAAGTTAGGGGGGGGGCTAGCAATCAGCCCCAGCATTTT.

The sample holds one count of this clone. V gene TRBV4-1 combines with J gene TRBJ1-4; 9 bases align to TRBD1. This CDR3 has 15 residues. With 3 bases clipped from V and 7 bases from J, the junction kept 6 bases outside the gene matches. Germline V gives CDR1 MGHRA, CDR2 YSYEKL. CDR3 in amino acids: CASSQGQGRGEKLFF. The CDR3 DNA reads as TGCGCCAGCAGCCAGGGACAGGGTCGAGGTGAAAAACTGTTTTTT.

The chain combines TRBV9 with TRBJ1-6; D may be TRBD1 (6 bases). Germline V gives CDR1 SGDLS, CDR2 YYNGEE. V was trimmed by 4 bases and J by 10 bases, leaving 18 bases between them. This CDR3 is built from 15 residues. The CDR3 here is CASSQGGAPGSPLHF. CDR3 DNA: TGTGCCAGCAGCCAAGGGGGAGCTCCAGGGTCACCCCTCCACTTT.

The chain is built from TRBV2 and TRBJ1-2, with TRBD1 as a possible D gene (5 bases). CDR1 is SNHLY and CDR2 is FYNNEI in the germline V gene. This CDR3 has 15 amino acids. V lost 7 bases to trimming and J lost 4 bases, with 19 bases between them. CDR3 amino acids: CASTLAGGVGYGYTF. As DNA, the CDR3 is TGTGCCAGCACCCTAGCCGGGGGGGTAGGCTATGGCTACACCTTC.

The J gene is TRBJ1-2, the V gene TRBV5-8, with D possibly matching TRBD1 (5 bases). CDR3 length equals 15 residues. Deletions cut 4 bases from V and 6 bases from J, with 19 bases between. Germline V gene data show CDR1 as SGHTS and CDR2 as YDEGEE. CDR3 in DNA: TGTGCCAGCAGCCCCTTTATAGGGGCGATTCATGGCTACACCTTC. Encoded protein: CASSPFIGAIHGYTF.

The V gene is TRBV19, the J gene TRBJ2-2; 8 bases line up with TRBD2. Germline CDR1 and CDR2: LNHDA and SQIVND (reference sequence). The junction had 5 bases not matched to a gene; V was cut back by 5 bases and J by 3 bases. There are 15 residues in the CDR3. In DNA, the CDR3 is TGTGCCAGTAGTGTCAGCGGGGGATACACCGGGGAGCTGTTTTTT. Protein product: CASSVSGGYTGELFF.

The V and J genes are TRBV18 and TRBJ2-7, with a tentative D call TRBD2 (6 bases). V lost 1 base and J 2 bases, leaving 9 bases between the germline ends. The germline gives CDR1 KGHSH, CDR2 LQKENI. This CDR3 region has 14 residues. The CDR3: CASSPRGGAYEQYF. The CDR3 DNA follows: TGTGCCAGCTCACCACGAGGAGGGGCCTACGAGCAGTACTTC.

The chain combines TRBV25-1 with TRBJ2-1; TRBD1 matches at 9 bases. There are 16 residues in the CDR3. V shed 4 bases, J shed 9 bases, and the junction held 13 bases outside the gene matches. CDR1 MGHDK and CDR2 SYGVNS come from the germline V gene. CDR3 protein: CASSASGQGAGPEQFF. DNA for the CDR3: TGTGCCAGCAGTGCCTCGGGACAGGGTGCTGGGCCTGAGCAGTTCTTC. Supplemented by reference TRBV25-1 and TRBJ2-1, the full variable domain reads EADIYQTPRYLVIGTGKKITLECSQTMGHDKMYWYQQDPGMELHLIHYSYGVNSTEKGDLSSESTVSRIRTEHFPLTLESARPSHTSQYLCASSASGQGAGPEQFFGPGTRLTVL.

V usage is TRBV11-3 and J usage is TRBJ2-1; D unclear. Germline assignment: CDR1 SGHNT and CDR2 YENEEA. This CDR3 has 11 residues. Trimming took 4 bases from V and 13 from J, leaving 11 bases between them. CDR3 sequence: CASSSQLFQFF. Written as DNA, the CDR3 is TGTGCCAGCAGCTCACAATTGTTCCAGTTCTTC.

The CDR3 region has the DNA TGTGCCAGCAGTTTGAGCAGGTCGAACACTGAAGCTTTCTTT. As protein: CASSLSRSNTEAFF. This chain connects TRBV28 to TRBJ1-1; the D is unclear. Germline V gives CDR1 MDHEN, CDR2 SYDVKM. The CDR3 runs 14 residues. V lost 3 bases and J lost 1, with 9 bases in between.

Note on this clone: Sequence at one end of the junction differs from germline and may be a read error. The rearrangement links TRBV7-7 to TRBJ2-3; maybe TRBD2 (5 bases). This CDR3 has 15 amino acids. Germline V gene data show CDR1 as SSHAT and CDR2 as FNYEAQ (reference sequence). In DNA form, the CDR3 reads TGTGCTAGCAGCTTAGCCCCCGGACTTTCAGATACGCAGTATTTT. Encoded protein: CASSLAPGLSDTQYF.

CDR3 DNA sequence: TGTGCCTGGGTCGGACAGGCCACAGATACGCAGTATTTT. This gives the protein CAWVGQATDTQYF. The chain joins TRBV30 to TRBJ2-3, with 7 bases fitting TRBD1. V shed 5 bases, J shed 2 bases, and the junction held 4 bases outside the gene matches. CDR3 length: 13 residues. Germline V gene sequence: CDR1 GTSNPN, CDR2 SVGIG (reference sequence).